This T cell receptor (beta chain) was captured in a study of T cells after posttransplantation cyclophosphamide (dated by TCRdb to 2016 to 2017). For the wider study: Using TRB sequencing, the study followed how the T cell repertoire reconstituted after myeloablative bone marrow transplantation in which posttransplantation cyclophosphamide served as GVHD prophylaxis. Because TRA and TRB clonality were tightly correlated in fewer than ten samples, subsequent TCR analyses were focused on TRB only. Samples from 30 to 35 PTCy-treated patients, along with samples from roughly 16 of their related bone marrow donors, underwent antigen receptor sequencing. In 3 patients, up to 3 additional blood samples taken between 2 and 5.2 years after transplant also underwent TRB sequencing, as did pretransplant blood from a handful of patients. Public TRB sequences were checked against a database of over 3,500 sequences associated with responses to pathogens, tumor antigens, self-antigens and alloantigens. TRB sequencing was performed on blood from all 35 or so PTCy patients with 1-year posttransplant specimens. General findings and caveats noted by the study authors: The TRB repertoires of T cells infiltrating skin or the GI tract showed only limited overlap with the TRB repertoires found in blood. Donor-recipient similarity was low at 1-2 months but rose over the first year, and later blood repertoires were often dominated by donor CD8+ memory clones. Across the 35 to 45 patients, TRB clonality was highly associated with recipient CMV seropositivity and CMV reactivation, and diversity with PTCy was similar to that in the CNI/methotrexate controls.

TRB sequencing was run on genomic DNA with either the immunoSEQ assay at survey resolution or the hsTCRB kit. The authors' analysis ran thus. The immunoSEQ software handled initial read processing, and the LymphoSeq R package was used for repertoire analyses. Clonality was computed as 1 minus normalized Shannon entropy; Gini coefficient was also calculated for each TRB dataset. To infer phenotypes in unsorted samples, TRB sequences from sorted subsets of the recipient or donor were mapped onto the unsorted samples of the same recipient. Sourced from immuneACCESS, this table was stored by TCRdb with only in-frame sequences that have V and J called. A share of the clones is absent; for the studies checked, an unresolved V gene accounts for under half, and the remainder has no known explanation. V and J calls and clone size are copied from that table; D and trimming were computed from the DNA. The table for this sample lists about 12,000 clones, none of them counted only once. Together, the top ten hold 6% to 8% of the sample.

From its cysteine to its phenylalanine, the CDR3 spans 15 amino acids. Solely the CDR3 DNA is kept, with 45 bases framed from the first base. Based on the germline V gene, the CDR1 and CDR2 sequences are SGHRS and YFSETQ. V gives up 2 bases and J gives up 3 bases, and the segment between their germline ends measures 12 bases. On the day of marrow donation, related bone marrow donors gave peripheral blood samples. Peripheral blood and bone marrow mononuclear cells were isolated by Ficoll-Hypaque density centrifugation and cryopreserved. This clone occurred many times. The antigen it binds to is not known. No base quality information exists; no much larger clone differs at one position.

The TCR originated in a woman in her thirties or forties in good health, CMV-negative, and a related stem cell transplant donor. Material for sequencing was PBMCs. Rearrangement joined TRBV5-1 to TRBJ2-1; a tentative D call is TRBD1 (6 bases match). CDR3 loop: CASSFGDTHYNEQFF. The nucleotides are TGCGCCAGCAGCTTTGGGGACACCCACTACAATGAGCAGTTCTTC.